The present T cell receptor beta chain was sequenced within a study of blood T cell repertoires in COVID-19. Libraries were prepared by immunoSEQ multiplex PCR; TCRdb keeps only in-frame clonotypes and omits some of them. The sample lists about 180,000 clones, 70% to 80% occurring once. The CDR3 sequence is 14 residues long. Germline trimming cut 3 bases from V and 5 bases from J; bases unmatched to any gene: 4. Germline V gene lookup returns CDR1 MNHEY and CDR2 SMNVEV (reference sequence). This receptor was obtained from a man aged 60 to 69 who had been exposed to COVID-19. Sequenced input: PBMCs or T cells enriched from blood (not recorded which). The genes are TRBV27 and TRBJ2-5; 9 bases line up with TRBD1. CDR3 DNA: TGTGCCAGCAGTTTGGGGACAGGGTTGGAGACCCAGTACTTC. Its protein is CASSLGTGLETQYF.